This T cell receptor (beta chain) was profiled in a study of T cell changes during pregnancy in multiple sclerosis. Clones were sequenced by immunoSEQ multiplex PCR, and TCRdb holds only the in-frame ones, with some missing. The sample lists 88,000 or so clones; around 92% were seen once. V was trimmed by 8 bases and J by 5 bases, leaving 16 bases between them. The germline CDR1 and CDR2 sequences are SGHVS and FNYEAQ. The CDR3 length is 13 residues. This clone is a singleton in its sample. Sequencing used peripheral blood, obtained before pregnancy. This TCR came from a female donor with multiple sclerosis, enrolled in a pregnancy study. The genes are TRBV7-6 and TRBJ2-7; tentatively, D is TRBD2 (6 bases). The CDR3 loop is CASGQGGVHEQYF. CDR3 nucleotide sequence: TGTGCCAGCGGGCAGGGAGGAGTCCACGAGCAGTACTTC.